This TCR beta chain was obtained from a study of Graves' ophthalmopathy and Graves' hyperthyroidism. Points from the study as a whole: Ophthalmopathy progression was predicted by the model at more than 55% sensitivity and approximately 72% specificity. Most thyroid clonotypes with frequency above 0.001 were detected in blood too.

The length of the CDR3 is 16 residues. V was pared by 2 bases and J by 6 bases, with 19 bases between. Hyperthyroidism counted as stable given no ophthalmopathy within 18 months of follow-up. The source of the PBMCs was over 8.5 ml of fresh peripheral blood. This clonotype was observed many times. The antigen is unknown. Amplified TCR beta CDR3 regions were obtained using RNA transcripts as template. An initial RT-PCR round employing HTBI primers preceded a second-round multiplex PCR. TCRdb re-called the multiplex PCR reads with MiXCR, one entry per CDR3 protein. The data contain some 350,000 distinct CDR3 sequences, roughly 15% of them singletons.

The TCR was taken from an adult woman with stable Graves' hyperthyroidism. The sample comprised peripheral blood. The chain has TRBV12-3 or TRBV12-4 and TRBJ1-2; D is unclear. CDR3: CASSLFLRPARDGYTF. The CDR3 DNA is TGTGCCAGCAGTTTATTCCTTAGGCCGGCACGGGATGGCTACACCTTC.